The rows below give T cell receptor beta chains drawn from one sample of a study of CD8 T cells in Susac syndrome. MiXCR, run by TCRdb on the immunoSEQ multiplex PCR reads, gives a single entry per CDR3 protein. The repertoire includes more than 150,000 distinct CDR3 sequences, roughly 94% of them detected once, and around 0.08% sits in the top ten. Sequenced input: CD4+ T cells from PBMCs. Receptors originate from a human donor in good health. Each CDR3 is given with its conserved first and last residue.

v_gene: TRBV25-1; CDR3aa: CASSDGGQGYNQPQHF
v_gene: TRBV2; CDR3aa: CASRGGASNQPQHF
v_gene: TRBV20-1; CDR3aa: CSAREGSGAGSQGQYF
v_gene: TRBV7-9; CDR3aa: CASSPSSGSSYNEQFF
v_gene: TRBV6-6; CDR3aa: CASSYGGLAGFLHF
v_gene: TRBV5-1; CDR3aa: CASSPPGLAGAGELFF
v_gene: TRBV2; CDR3aa: CASSDRQGYTEAFF
v_gene: TRBV28; CDR3aa: CASSNNFVQVTGANVLTF
v_gene: TRBV15; CDR3aa: CATSTHSGGRGQPQHF
v_gene: TRBV6-1; CDR3aa: CASRPRGDTDTQYF
v_gene: TRBV28; CDR3aa: CASTDRVEQFF
v_gene: TRBV19; CDR3aa: CASTRQGVITEAFF
v_gene: TRBV29-1; CDR3aa: CSVLLANEQYF
v_gene: TRBV7-8; CDR3aa: CASSSRTTRAEQYF
v_gene: TRBV29-1; CDR3aa: CSVRSNGQSQHF
v_gene: TRBV19; CDR3aa: CASSISWLTGELFF
v_gene: TRBV7-9; CDR3aa: CASSRPWEYYGYTF
v_gene: TRBV28; CDR3aa: CASSRAGQASYEQYF
v_gene: TRBV6-5; CDR3aa: CASRPTATGLEKLFF
v_gene: TRBV7-3; CDR3aa: CASSQTGTDIGYTF
v_gene: TRBV29-1; CDR3aa: CSLSRTGLRETQYF
v_gene: TRBV20-1; CDR3aa: CSARDLDRGHEQYF
v_gene: TRBV12-3/TRBV12-4; CDR3aa: CASRKTGGEETQYF
v_gene: TRBV5-1; CDR3aa: CASLEAGGGTGELFF
v_gene: TRBV5-1; CDR3aa: CASRLDSLNQPQHF
v_gene: TRBV13; CDR3aa: CASRTGYDRGANVLTF
v_gene: TRBV6-1; CDR3aa: CASRTSFTEAFF
v_gene: TRBV6-2/TRBV6-3; CDR3aa: CASRVAGSDTQYF
v_gene: TRBV6-1; CDR3aa: CASRRRGRLDAKNIQYF
v_gene: TRBV5-6; CDR3aa: CASRPRTTSYEQYF
v_gene: TRBV7-8; CDR3aa: CASRLAGLYNEQFF
v_gene: TRBV6-6; CDR3aa: CASRYSPTDSYEQYF
v_gene: TRBV10-3; CDR3aa: CAISGSQGVGANVLTF
v_gene: TRBV29-1; CDR3aa: CSVGSSTDTQYF
v_gene: TRBV4-3; CDR3aa: CASSLLADPGYEQYF
v_gene: TRBV2; CDR3aa: CASTPTDSANYGYTF
v_gene: TRBV20-1; CDR3aa: CSAIGLAGGSQETQYF